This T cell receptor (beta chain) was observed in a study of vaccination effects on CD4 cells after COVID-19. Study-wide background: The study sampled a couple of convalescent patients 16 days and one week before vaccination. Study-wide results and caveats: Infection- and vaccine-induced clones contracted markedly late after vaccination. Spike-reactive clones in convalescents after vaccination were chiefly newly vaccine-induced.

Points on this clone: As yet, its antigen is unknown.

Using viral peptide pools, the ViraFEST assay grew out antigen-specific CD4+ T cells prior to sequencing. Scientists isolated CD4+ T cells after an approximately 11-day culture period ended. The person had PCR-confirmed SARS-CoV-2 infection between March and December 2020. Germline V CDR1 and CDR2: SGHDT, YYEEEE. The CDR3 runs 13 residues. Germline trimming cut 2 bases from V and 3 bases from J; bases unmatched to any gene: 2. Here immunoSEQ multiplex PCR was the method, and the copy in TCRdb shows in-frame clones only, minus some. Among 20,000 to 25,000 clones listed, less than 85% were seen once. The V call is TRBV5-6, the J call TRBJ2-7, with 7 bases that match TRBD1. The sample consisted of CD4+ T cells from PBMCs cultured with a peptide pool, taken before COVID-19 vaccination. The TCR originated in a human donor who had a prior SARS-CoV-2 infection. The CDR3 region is CASSFRDSYEQYF. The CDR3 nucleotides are TGTGCCAGCAGCTTCCGGGACAGCTACGAGCAGTACTTC.